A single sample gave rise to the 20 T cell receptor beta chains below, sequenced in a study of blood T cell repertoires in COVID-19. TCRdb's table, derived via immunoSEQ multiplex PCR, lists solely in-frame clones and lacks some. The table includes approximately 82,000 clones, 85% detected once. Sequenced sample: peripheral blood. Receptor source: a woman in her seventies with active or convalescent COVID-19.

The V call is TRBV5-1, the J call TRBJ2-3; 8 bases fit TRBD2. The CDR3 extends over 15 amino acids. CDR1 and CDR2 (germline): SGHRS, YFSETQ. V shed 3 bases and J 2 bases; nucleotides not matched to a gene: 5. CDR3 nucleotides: TGCGCCAGCAGCTCCGGGACTAGGAACACAGATACGCAGTATTTT. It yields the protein CASSSGTRNTDTQYF.

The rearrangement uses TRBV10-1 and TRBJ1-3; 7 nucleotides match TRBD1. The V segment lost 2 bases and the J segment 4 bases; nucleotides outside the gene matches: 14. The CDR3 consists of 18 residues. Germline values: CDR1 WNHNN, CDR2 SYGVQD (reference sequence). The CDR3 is CASSENSVQGTFGNTIYF. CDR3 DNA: TGCGCCAGCAGTGAGAATTCAGTACAGGGGACGTTCGGAAACACCATATATTTT.

The CDR3 protein is CASKSFNEQFF. In DNA form, the CDR3 reads TGCGCCAGTAAATCTTTCAATGAGCAGTTCTTC. This chain links TRBV10-2 with TRBJ2-1; D call uncertain. The CDR3 loop spans 11 amino acids. Trimming removed 9 bases from V and 6 bases from J, with 9 bases in between. Germline V lookup: CDR1 WSHSY, CDR2 SAAADI.

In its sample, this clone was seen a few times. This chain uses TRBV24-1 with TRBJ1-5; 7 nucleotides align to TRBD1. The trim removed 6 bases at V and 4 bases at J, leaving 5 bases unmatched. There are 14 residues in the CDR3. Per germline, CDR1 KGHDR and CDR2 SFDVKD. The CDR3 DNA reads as TGTGCCACCAGTTCAGGGGGAGGTAATCAGCCCCAGCATTTT. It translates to CATSSGGGNQPQHF.

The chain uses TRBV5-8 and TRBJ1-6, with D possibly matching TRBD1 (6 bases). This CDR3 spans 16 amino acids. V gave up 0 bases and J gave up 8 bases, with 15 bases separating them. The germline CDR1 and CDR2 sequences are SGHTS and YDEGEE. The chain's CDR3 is CASSLEQGLVDSPLHF. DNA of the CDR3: TGTGCCAGCAGCTTGGAACAGGGCCTCGTCGATTCACCCCTCCACTTT.

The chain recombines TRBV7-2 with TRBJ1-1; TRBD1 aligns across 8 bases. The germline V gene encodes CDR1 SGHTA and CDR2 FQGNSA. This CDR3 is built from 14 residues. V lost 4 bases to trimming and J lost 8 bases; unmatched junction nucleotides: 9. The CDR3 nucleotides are TGTGCCAGCAGCTCGCTCAGGGGGCGCTCCGAAGCTTTCTTT. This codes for CASSSLRGRSEAFF.

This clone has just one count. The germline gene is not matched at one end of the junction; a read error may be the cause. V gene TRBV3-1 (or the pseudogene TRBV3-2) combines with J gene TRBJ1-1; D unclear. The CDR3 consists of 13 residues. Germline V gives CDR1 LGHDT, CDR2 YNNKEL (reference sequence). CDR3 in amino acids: CASSEEGRIEAFF. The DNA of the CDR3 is TGTGCCAGCAGCGAAGAGGGCAGGATCGAAGCTTTCTTT.

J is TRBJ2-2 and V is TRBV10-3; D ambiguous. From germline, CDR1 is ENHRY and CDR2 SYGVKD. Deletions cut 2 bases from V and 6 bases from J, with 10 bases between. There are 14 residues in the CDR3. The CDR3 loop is CAISEIAEAGELFF. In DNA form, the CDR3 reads TGTGCCATCAGTGAGATCGCAGAGGCCGGGGAGCTGTTTTTT.

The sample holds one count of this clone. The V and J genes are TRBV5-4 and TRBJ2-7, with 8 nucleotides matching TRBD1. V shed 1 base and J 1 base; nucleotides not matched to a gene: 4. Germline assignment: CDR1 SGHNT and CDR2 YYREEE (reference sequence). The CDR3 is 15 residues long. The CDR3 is CASSLYRGESYEQYF. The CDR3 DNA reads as TGTGCCAGCAGCTTGTACAGGGGGGAATCCTACGAGCAGTACTTC.

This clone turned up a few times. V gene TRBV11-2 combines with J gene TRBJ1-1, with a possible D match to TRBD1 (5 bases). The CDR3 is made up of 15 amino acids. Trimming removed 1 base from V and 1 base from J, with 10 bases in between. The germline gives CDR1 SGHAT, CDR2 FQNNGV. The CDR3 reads CASSLVAGGNTEAFF. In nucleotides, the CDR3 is TGTGCCAGCAGCTTAGTGGCCGGGGGGAACACTGAAGCTTTCTTT.

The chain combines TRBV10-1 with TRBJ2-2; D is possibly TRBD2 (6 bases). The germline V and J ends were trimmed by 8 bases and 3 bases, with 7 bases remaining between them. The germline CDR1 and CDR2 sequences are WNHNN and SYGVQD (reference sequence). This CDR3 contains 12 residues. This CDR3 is CASGGYTGELFF. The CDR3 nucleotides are TGCGCCAGCGGGGGGTACACCGGGGAGCTGTTTTTT.

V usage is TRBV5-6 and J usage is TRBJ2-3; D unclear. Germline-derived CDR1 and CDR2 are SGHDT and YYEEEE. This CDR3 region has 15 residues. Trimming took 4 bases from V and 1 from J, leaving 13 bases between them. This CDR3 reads CASSPDLKGTDTQYF. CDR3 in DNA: TGTGCCAGCAGCCCAGACTTGAAGGGCACAGATACGCAGTATTTT.

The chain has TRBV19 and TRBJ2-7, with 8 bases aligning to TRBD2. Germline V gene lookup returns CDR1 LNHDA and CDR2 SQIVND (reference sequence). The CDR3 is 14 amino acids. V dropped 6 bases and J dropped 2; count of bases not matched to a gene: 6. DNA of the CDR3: TGTGCCAGTAGAACGAGCGGGGGAGCCTACGAGCAGTACTTC. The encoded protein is CASRTSGGAYEQYF.

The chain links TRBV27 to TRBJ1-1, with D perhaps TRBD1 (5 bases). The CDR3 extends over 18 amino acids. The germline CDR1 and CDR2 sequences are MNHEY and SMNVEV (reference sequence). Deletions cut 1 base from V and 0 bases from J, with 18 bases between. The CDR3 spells CASSLWAPSGGVNTEAFF. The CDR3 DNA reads TGTGCCAGCAGTTTATGGGCACCCTCGGGGGGGGTGAACACTGAAGCTTTCTTT.

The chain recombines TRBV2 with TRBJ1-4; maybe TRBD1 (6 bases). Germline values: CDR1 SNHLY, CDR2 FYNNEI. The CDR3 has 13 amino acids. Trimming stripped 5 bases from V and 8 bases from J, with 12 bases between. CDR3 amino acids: CASSYRVREKLFF. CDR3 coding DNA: TGTGCCAGCAGTTACAGGGTTCGGGAAAAACTGTTTTTT.

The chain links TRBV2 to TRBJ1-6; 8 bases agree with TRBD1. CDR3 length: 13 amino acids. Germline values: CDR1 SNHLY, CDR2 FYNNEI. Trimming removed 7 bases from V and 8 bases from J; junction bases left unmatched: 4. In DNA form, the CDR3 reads TGTGCCAGCATCGTGGACAGGGATTCACCCCTCCACTTT. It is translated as CASIVDRDSPLHF.

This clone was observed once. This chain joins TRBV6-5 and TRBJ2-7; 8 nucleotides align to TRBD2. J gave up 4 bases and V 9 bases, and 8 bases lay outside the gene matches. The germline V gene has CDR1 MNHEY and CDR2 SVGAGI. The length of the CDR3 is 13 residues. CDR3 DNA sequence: TGTGCCAGTTCGCGGGGGGACACATACGAGCAGTACTTC. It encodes CASSRGDTYEQYF.

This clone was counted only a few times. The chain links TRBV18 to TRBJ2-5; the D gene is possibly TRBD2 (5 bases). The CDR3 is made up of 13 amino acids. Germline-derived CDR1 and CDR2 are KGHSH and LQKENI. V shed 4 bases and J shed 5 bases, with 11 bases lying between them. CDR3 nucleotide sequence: TGTGCCAGCTCACAATCCCAGCGGGAGACCCAGTACTTC. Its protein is CASSQSQRETQYF.

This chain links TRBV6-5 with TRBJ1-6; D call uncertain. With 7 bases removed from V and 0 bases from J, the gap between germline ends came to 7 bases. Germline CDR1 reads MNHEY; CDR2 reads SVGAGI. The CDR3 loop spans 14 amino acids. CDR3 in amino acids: CASIGISYNSPLHF. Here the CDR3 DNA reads TGTGCCAGCATCGGGATCTCCTATAATTCACCCCTCCACTTT.

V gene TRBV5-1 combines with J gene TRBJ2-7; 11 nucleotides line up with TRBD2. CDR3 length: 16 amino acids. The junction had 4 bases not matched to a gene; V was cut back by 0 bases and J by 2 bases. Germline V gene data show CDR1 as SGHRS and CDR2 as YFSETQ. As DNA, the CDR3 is TGCGCCAGCAGCTTGGCCTCGGGACTAGCGGCCTACGAGCAGTACTTC. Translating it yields CASSLASGLAAYEQYF. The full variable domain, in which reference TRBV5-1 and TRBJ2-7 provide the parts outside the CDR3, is KAGVTQTPRYLIKTRGQQVTLSCSPISGHRSVSWYQQTPGQGLQFLFEYFSETQRNKGNFPGRFSGRQFSNSRSEMNVSTLELGDSALYLCASSLASGLAAYEQYFGPGTRLTVT.